This section outlines one T cell receptor beta chain sequence together with its context. What it recognizes is unknown. V shed 1 base and J shed 1 base, with 6 bases lying between them. Germline V gene sequence: CDR1 LGHDT, CDR2 YNNKEL (reference sequence). CDR3 length equals 14 residues. The data were obtained in a study of T cell responses to AZD1222 COVID-19 vaccine. Overall study results and limits: Spike-specific TCRs gained breadth and depth after people received two AZD1222 doses. Reports indicate that nearly half of spike-specific TCRs are directed at unmutated variant regions. Clonal diversity may have been underestimated in mostly white British donors.

Using immunoSEQ multiplex PCR, the repertoire was profiled, and TCRdb retains in-frame clones only, with some absent. Of about 150,000 clones in the sample, around 93% were seen once. The chain carries TRBV3-1 (or the pseudogene TRBV3-2) and TRBJ2-3; the D is unclear. Material: peripheral blood, obtained 28 days after the second AZD1222 dose. The sequence derives from an adult who received the AZD1222 COVID-19 vaccine. The CDR3 sequence is CASSQATRTDTQYF. CDR3 DNA sequence: TGTGCCAGCAGCCAAGCTACTCGCACAGATACGCAGTATTTT.